The rows below give T cell receptor beta chains drawn from one sample of a study of monozygotic twins with cystic fibrosis. Repertoires were generated with immunoSEQ multiplex PCR, while TCRdb's copy carries only in-frame clones and drops some. The repertoire holds 30,000 to 40,000 clones, with 90% to 97% as singletons. Sequencing was carried out using blood. Receptors originate from a girl under 10 years old with cystic fibrosis. Each CDR3 is given with its conserved first and last residue. Fields, in order: D gene, J gene, clone size, V gene, CDR3 DNA, CDR3 protein. D genes are given only for firm matches. The size entry is marked missing in some rows and otherwise reads once, few, many or a size class.

TRBD1 | TRBJ2-4 | NA | TRBV5-5 | TGTGCCAGCAGCCCGATCGGACAGGTAGCCAAAAACATTCAGTACTTC | CASSPIGQVAKNIQYF
NA | TRBJ1-5 | once | TRBV19 | TGTGCCAGTAGTACCGTTAACAGGGTGGGCGATCAGCCCCAGCATTTT | CASSTVNRVGDQPQHF
TRBD1 | TRBJ1-1 | NA | TRBV9 | TGTGCCAGCAGCGCGCGACAGGGGCGCACTGAAGCTTTCTTT | CASSARQGRTEAFF
NA | TRBJ1-6 | NA | TRBV30 | TGTGCCTGTTCCGGGACGGCCTTTTCACCCCTCCACTTT | CACSGTAFSPLHF
TRBD1 | TRBJ1-1 | NA | TRBV10-3 | TGTGCCATCAGTGAGGACAGGGAAAAGAACACTGAAGCTTTCTTT | CAISEDREKNTEAFF
NA | TRBJ1-1 | NA | TRBV29-1 | TGCAGCGTTGTTGGGGTCCTAGGGGCTTTCTTT | CSVVGVLGAFF
NA | TRBJ1-2 | NA | TRBV20-1 | TGCAGTGCTAGGAGTGCAGGTGGCTACACCTTC | CSARSAGGYTF
NA | TRBJ1-1 | NA | TRBV5-6 | TGTGCCAGCCGGCTGGGGCTGGACTCCTCGACTGAAGCTTTCTTT | CASRLGLDSSTEAFF
TRBD1 | TRBJ2-3 | NA | TRBV30 | TGTGCCTGGAGTGAGGAACAGGGGACAGATACGCAGTATTTT | CAWSEEQGTDTQYF
NA | TRBJ1-4 | NA | TRBV11-2 | TGTGCCAGCAGCTTAGATCTCGGTAACCGGGTTTCGTTTTTT | CASSLDLGNRVSFF